These T cell receptor beta chains were read from a single sample in a study of control samples from healthy donors and cancer patients. Repertoires were generated with immunoSEQ multiplex PCR, while TCRdb's copy carries only in-frame clones and drops some. The data hold about 58,000 clones, with over 75% observed a single time. The sequencing input was PBMCs. These receptors were obtained from a woman aged 60 to 75 with lung cancer. The CDR3 runs from the conserved cysteine through the conserved F or W. The order of the fields is D gene, J gene, clone size, V gene, CDR3 DNA, CDR3 protein. D genes are given only for firm matches. The listing skips clone size in some rows; elsewhere it reads once, few, many or a size class.

d_call: TRBD1
j_call: TRBJ1-2
clone_size: NA
v_call: TRBV7-9
cdr3_nt: TGTGCCAGCAGCTCCCGGGACAGCTATGGCTACACCTTC
cdr3_aa: CASSSRDSYGYTF

d_call: NA
j_call: TRBJ1-2
clone_size: NA
v_call: TRBV21-1
cdr3_nt: TGTGCCATCACAGGTTCGGGCTACACCTTC
cdr3_aa: CAITGSGYTF

d_call: TRBD2
j_call: TRBJ2-5
clone_size: NA
v_call: TRBV27
cdr3_nt: TGTGCCAGCAGTTTATATGCTCTAGCGGGAGAATTTGGCAAGGCGCGGACCCAGTACTTC
cdr3_aa: CASSLYALAGEFGKARTQYF

d_call: NA
j_call: TRBJ2-2
clone_size: NA
v_call: TRBV28
cdr3_nt: TGTGCCATAGGCCTACGCGTAGGGGAGCTGTTTTTT
cdr3_aa: CAIGLRVGELFF

d_call: TRBD1
j_call: TRBJ1-5
clone_size: NA
v_call: TRBV28
cdr3_nt: TGTGCCAGCAGTCCATCGGACAGGCACGGTCAGCCCCAGCATTTT
cdr3_aa: CASSPSDRHGQPQHF

d_call: TRBD1
j_call: TRBJ2-6
clone_size: NA
v_call: TRBV3-1/TRBV3-2
cdr3_nt: TGTGCCAGCAGCCGATCCGGGACAGCGCCTGGGGCCAACGTCCTGACTTTC
cdr3_aa: CASSRSGTAPGANVLTF

d_call: TRBD1
j_call: TRBJ2-7
clone_size: NA
v_call: TRBV28
cdr3_nt: TGTGCCAGCAAAACAGGGGGAACCTACGAGCAGTACTTC
cdr3_aa: CASKTGGTYEQYF

d_call: NA
j_call: TRBJ2-7
clone_size: once
v_call: TRBV24-1
cdr3_nt: TGTGCTACCGGAGCCGGGCCACAGCAGTACTTC
cdr3_aa: CATGAGPQQYF

d_call: TRBD1
j_call: TRBJ1-2
clone_size: NA
v_call: TRBV3-1/TRBV3-2
cdr3_nt: TGTGCCAGCAGCCAAGATCGTACAGGGGGGTTTGGCTATGGCTACACCTTC
cdr3_aa: CASSQDRTGGFGYGYTF

d_call: NA
j_call: TRBJ2-3
clone_size: NA
v_call: TRBV4-1
cdr3_nt: TGCGCCAGCAGCCAAGTCTCAGCGAGCACAGATACGCAGTATTTT
cdr3_aa: CASSQVSASTDTQYF

d_call: TRBD2
j_call: TRBJ2-3
clone_size: NA
v_call: TRBV15
cdr3_nt: TGTGCCACCAGCAGAGGCATTGGGACTAGCGGGAGAGGGGATACGCAGTATTTT
cdr3_aa: CATSRGIGTSGRGDTQYF

d_call: NA
j_call: TRBJ1-1
clone_size: NA
v_call: TRBV20-1
cdr3_nt: TGCAGTGCCTGGAGGGTTGAAGCTTTCTTT
cdr3_aa: CSAWRVEAFF

d_call: NA
j_call: TRBJ2-2
clone_size: NA
v_call: TRBV4-2
cdr3_nt: TGTGCCAGCAGCCCCGCTTGGGGCGGTGGTACCGGGGAGCTGTTTTTT
cdr3_aa: CASSPAWGGGTGELFF

d_call: TRBD1
j_call: TRBJ2-1
clone_size: NA
v_call: TRBV24-1
cdr3_nt: TGTGCCACCAGTGACAGGGACAGGGACAAACAGCAGTTCTTC
cdr3_aa: CATSDRDRDKQQFF

d_call: TRBD2
j_call: TRBJ2-3
clone_size: NA
v_call: TRBV19
cdr3_nt: TGTGCCAGTAGGCTGAGCGGGAGTCCAGATACGCAGTATTTT
cdr3_aa: CASRLSGSPDTQYF

d_call: NA
j_call: TRBJ2-6
clone_size: NA
v_call: TRBV7-9
cdr3_nt: TGTGCCAGCAGCTCGGGACTGAAATTATCTGGGGCCAACGTCCTGACTTTC
cdr3_aa: CASSSGLKLSGANVLTF

d_call: NA
j_call: TRBJ1-2
clone_size: few
v_call: TRBV15
cdr3_nt: TGTGCCACCAGCAGAGATGCTGGTGGCTACACCTTC
cdr3_aa: CATSRDAGGYTF

d_call: TRBD1
j_call: TRBJ2-3
clone_size: NA
v_call: TRBV28
cdr3_nt: TGTGCCAGCAGTAACCCGACAGGGGGCACAGATACGCAGTATTTT
cdr3_aa: CASSNPTGGTDTQYF

d_call: NA
j_call: TRBJ1-6
clone_size: NA
v_call: TRBV9
cdr3_nt: TGTGCCAGCAGCGTAGGGGTACAGGGAGGCTCACCCCTCCACTTT
cdr3_aa: CASSVGVQGGSPLHF

d_call: TRBD2
j_call: TRBJ2-1
clone_size: NA
v_call: TRBV13
cdr3_nt: TGTGCCAGCAGCTTAGGCGGGTCTAGCGGCGGATTTTACAATGAGCAGTTCTTC
cdr3_aa: CASSLGGSSGGFYNEQFF

d_call: TRBD2
j_call: TRBJ2-7
clone_size: NA
v_call: TRBV7-2
cdr3_nt: TGTGCCAGCAGCCCTGGACTAGCGGCCTACGAGCAGTACTTC
cdr3_aa: CASSPGLAAYEQYF

d_call: TRBD1
j_call: TRBJ2-5
clone_size: NA
v_call: TRBV5-1
cdr3_nt: TGCGCCAGCAGCACGACAGGGTCAAGAGAGACCCAGTACTTC
cdr3_aa: CASSTTGSRETQYF

d_call: NA
j_call: TRBJ2-2
clone_size: NA
v_call: TRBV27
cdr3_nt: TGTGCCAGCAAACGGTCCGGATACACCGGGGAGCTGTTTTTT
cdr3_aa: CASKRSGYTGELFF

d_call: NA
j_call: TRBJ1-2
clone_size: NA
v_call: TRBV28
cdr3_nt: TGTGCCAGCATCGGGGGAGGAGGCTATGGCTACACCTTC
cdr3_aa: CASIGGGGYGYTF

d_call: NA
j_call: TRBJ1-4
clone_size: NA
v_call: TRBV9
cdr3_nt: TGTGCCAGCAGCGCGGACATGGGGCGAGAAAAACTGTTTTTT
cdr3_aa: CASSADMGREKLFF

d_call: NA
j_call: TRBJ1-1
clone_size: NA
v_call: TRBV19
cdr3_nt: TGTGCCAGTAGTATGACAGCGCCGAACACTGAAGCTTTCTTT
cdr3_aa: CASSMTAPNTEAFF

d_call: NA
j_call: TRBJ1-5
clone_size: NA
v_call: TRBV7-9
cdr3_nt: TGTGCCAGCAGCTTAGCCCCTACCGGCAATCAGCCCCAGCATTTT
cdr3_aa: CASSLAPTGNQPQHF

d_call: NA
j_call: TRBJ2-7
clone_size: NA
v_call: TRBV11-2
cdr3_nt: TGTGCCAGCAGCTTGGTGGACTCCTACGAGCAGTACTTC
cdr3_aa: CASSLVDSYEQYF

d_call: NA
j_call: TRBJ1-5
clone_size: NA
v_call: TRBV5-1
cdr3_nt: TGCGCCAGCAGCTTGGAGGGTCAGGAGAATCAGCCCCAGCATTTT
cdr3_aa: CASSLEGQENQPQHF

d_call: NA
j_call: TRBJ2-7
clone_size: NA
v_call: TRBV6-6
cdr3_nt: TGTGCCAGCAGCCTCAGGGCCCCCTACGAGCAGTACTTC
cdr3_aa: CASSLRAPYEQYF

d_call: TRBD1
j_call: TRBJ1-4
clone_size: NA
v_call: TRBV5-1
cdr3_nt: TGCGCCAGCAGGCGACAGGGCGGCAACGAAAAACTGTTTTTT
cdr3_aa: CASRRQGGNEKLFF

d_call: TRBD1
j_call: TRBJ1-4
clone_size: NA
v_call: TRBV10-3
cdr3_nt: TGTGCCATCAGTGAACAGGGGGCATTTATTGAAAAACTGTTTTTT
cdr3_aa: CAISEQGAFIEKLFF

d_call: NA
j_call: TRBJ2-7
clone_size: NA
v_call: TRBV18
cdr3_nt: TGTGCCAGCTCAGGGCCCTACGAGCAGTACTTC
cdr3_aa: CASSGPYEQYF

d_call: TRBD2
j_call: TRBJ2-1
clone_size: NA
v_call: TRBV2
cdr3_nt: TGTGCCAGCAGCGTTGACAGCCGACTAGCGGGAGGGCTTTACAATGAGCAGTTCTTC
cdr3_aa: CASSVDSRLAGGLYNEQFF

d_call: TRBD1
j_call: TRBJ1-2
clone_size: NA
v_call: TRBV30
cdr3_nt: TGTGCCTGGAGTGGGGACAGCTTTACCTATGGCTACACCTTC
cdr3_aa: CAWSGDSFTYGYTF

d_call: TRBD2
j_call: TRBJ2-3
clone_size: NA
v_call: TRBV2
cdr3_nt: TGTGCCAGCAGTCTAGCGGGGGGTGGCACAGATACGCAGTATTTT
cdr3_aa: CASSLAGGGTDTQYF

d_call: TRBD2
j_call: TRBJ2-7
clone_size: NA
v_call: TRBV7-2
cdr3_nt: TGTGCCAGCAGCTTGCAAGCGGGAGTCAACGAGCAGTACTTC
cdr3_aa: CASSLQAGVNEQYF

d_call: NA
j_call: TRBJ1-4
clone_size: NA
v_call: TRBV6-5
cdr3_nt: TGTGCCAGCAGTTACTCGGCCCTAAGGGGTGAAAAACTGTTTTTT
cdr3_aa: CASSYSALRGEKLFF

d_call: TRBD2
j_call: TRBJ2-1
clone_size: NA
v_call: TRBV18
cdr3_nt: TGTGCCAGCTCACAACACCCTAGCGGGGAGGGGAATGAGCAGTTCTTC
cdr3_aa: CASSQHPSGEGNEQFF

d_call: NA
j_call: TRBJ1-2
clone_size: NA
v_call: TRBV12-3/TRBV12-4
cdr3_nt: TGTGCCAGCAGGGAGGCCGTGCGGGGCTACACCTTC
cdr3_aa: CASREAVRGYTF

d_call: TRBD2
j_call: TRBJ2-7
clone_size: NA
v_call: TRBV28
cdr3_nt: TGTGCCAGCAGTATACTAGCGGGGACCTACGAGCAGTACTTC
cdr3_aa: CASSILAGTYEQYF